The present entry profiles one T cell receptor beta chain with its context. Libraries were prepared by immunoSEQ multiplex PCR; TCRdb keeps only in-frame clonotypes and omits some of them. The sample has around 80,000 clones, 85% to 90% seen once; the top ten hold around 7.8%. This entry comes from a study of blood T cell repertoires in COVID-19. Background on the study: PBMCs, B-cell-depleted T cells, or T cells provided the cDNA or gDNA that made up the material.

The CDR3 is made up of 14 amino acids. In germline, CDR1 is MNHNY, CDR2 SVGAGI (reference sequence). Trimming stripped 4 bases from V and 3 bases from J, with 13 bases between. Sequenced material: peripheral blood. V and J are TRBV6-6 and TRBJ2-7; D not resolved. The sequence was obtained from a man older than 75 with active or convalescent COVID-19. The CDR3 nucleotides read TGTGCCAGCAGTTCAAGAGTAGCCGTCTACGAGCAGTACGTC. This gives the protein CASSSRVAVYEQYV.